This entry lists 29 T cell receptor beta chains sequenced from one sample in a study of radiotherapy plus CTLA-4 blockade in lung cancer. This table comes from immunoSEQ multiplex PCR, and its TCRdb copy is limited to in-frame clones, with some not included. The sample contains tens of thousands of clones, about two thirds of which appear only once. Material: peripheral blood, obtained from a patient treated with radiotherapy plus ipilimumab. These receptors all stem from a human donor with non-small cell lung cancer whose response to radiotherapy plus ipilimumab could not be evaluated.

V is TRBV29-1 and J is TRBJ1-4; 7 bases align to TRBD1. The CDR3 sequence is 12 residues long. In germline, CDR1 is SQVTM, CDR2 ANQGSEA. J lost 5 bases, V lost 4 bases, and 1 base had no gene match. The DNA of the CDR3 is TGCAGCGTTGTACAGGGGAATGAAAAACTGTTTTTT. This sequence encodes CSVVQGNEKLFF. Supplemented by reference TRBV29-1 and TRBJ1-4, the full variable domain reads SAVISQKPSRDICQRGTSLTIQCQVDSQVTMMFWYRQQPGQSLTLIATANQGSEATYESGFVIDKFPISRPNLTFSTLTVSNMSPEDSSIYLCSVVQGNEKLFFGSGTQLSVL.

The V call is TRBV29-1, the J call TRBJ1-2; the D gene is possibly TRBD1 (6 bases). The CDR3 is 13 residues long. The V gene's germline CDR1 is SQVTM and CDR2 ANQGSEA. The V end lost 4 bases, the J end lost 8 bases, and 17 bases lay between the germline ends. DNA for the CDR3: TGCAGCGTTGCCTATGGTGGAAGGGGGGGCTACACCTTC. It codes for CSVAYGGRGGYTF.

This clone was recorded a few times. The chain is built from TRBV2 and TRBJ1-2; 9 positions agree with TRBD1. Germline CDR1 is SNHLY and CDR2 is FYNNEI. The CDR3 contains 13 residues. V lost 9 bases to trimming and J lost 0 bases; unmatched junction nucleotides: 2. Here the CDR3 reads CARGTGTNYGYTF. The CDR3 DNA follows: TGTGCCAGGGGGACAGGGACTAACTATGGCTACACCTTC.

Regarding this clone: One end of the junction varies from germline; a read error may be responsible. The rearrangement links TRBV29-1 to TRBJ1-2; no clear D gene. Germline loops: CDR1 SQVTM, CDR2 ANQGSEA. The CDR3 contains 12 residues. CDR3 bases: TGCAGCGTGGAAGGTATCGCTAGGGGCTACACCTTC. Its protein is CSVEGIARGYTF.

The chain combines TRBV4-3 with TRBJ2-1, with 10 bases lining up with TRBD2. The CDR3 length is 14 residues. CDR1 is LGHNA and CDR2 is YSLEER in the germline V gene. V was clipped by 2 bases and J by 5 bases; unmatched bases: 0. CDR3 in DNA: TGCGCCAGCAGCCAACTAGCGGGAGACAATGAGCAGTTCTTC. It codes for CASSQLAGDNEQFF.

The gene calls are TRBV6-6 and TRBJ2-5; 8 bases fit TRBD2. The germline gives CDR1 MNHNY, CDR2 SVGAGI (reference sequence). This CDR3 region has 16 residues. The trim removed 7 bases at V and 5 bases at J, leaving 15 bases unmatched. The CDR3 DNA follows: TGTGCCAGCAACCTAAGGGCTAGCGGGTCTCGGGAGACCCAGTACTTC. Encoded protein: CASNLRASGSRETQYF.

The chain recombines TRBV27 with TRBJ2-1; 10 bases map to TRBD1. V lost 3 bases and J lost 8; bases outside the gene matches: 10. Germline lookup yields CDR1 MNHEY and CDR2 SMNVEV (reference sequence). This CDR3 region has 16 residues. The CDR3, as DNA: TGTGCCAGCAGTTTCCTCTCCGGGACAGGGGTGGATGAGCAGTTCTTC. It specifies CASSFLSGTGVDEQFF.

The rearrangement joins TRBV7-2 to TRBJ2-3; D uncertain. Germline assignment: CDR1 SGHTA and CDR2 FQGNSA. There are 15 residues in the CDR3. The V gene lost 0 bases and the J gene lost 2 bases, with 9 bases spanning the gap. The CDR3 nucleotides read TGTGCCAGCAGCTTAGCGCGAGATTTCACAGATACGCAGTATTTT. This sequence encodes CASSLARDFTDTQYF.

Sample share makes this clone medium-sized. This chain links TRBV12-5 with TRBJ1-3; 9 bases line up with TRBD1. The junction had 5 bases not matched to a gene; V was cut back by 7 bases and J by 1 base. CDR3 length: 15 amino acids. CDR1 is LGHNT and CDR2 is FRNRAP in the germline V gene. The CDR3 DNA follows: TGTGCTAGTGCTAAGGACAGGGGATCTGGAAACACCATATATTTT. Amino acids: CASAKDRGSGNTIYF.

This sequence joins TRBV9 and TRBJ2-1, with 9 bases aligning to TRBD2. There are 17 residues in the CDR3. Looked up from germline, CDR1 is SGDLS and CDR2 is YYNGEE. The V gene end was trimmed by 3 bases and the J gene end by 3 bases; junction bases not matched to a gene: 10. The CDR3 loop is CASSERGQAGGYNEQFF. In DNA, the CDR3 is TGTGCCAGCAGCGAGAGGGGGCAAGCGGGAGGCTACAATGAGCAGTTCTTC.

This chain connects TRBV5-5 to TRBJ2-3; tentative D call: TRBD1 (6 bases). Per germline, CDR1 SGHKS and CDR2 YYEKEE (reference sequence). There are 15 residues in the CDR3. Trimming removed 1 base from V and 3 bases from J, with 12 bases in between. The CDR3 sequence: CASSLWQGWTDTQYF. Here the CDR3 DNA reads TGTGCCAGCAGCTTGTGGCAGGGGTGGACAGATACGCAGTATTTT.

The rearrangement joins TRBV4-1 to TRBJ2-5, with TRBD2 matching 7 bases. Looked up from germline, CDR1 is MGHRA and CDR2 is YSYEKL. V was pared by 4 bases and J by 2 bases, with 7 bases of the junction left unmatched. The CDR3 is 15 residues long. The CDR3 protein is CASSRGTTGQETQYF. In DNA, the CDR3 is TGCGCCAGCAGCCGGGGGACTACCGGACAAGAGACCCAGTACTTC.

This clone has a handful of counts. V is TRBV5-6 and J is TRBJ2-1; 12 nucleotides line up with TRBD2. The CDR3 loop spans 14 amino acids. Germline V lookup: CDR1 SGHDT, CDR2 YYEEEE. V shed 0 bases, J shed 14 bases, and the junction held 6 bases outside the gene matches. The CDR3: CASSLVSSGRAKFF. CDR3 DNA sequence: TGTGCCAGCAGCTTGGTTTCTAGCGGGAGGGCAAAGTTCTTC.

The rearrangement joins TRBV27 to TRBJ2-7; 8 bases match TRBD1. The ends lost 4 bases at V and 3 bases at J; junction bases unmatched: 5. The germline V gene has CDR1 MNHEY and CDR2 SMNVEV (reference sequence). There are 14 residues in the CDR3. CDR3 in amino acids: CASSSGTGLYEQYF. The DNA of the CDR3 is TGTGCCAGCAGTTCCGGGACAGGCCTCTACGAGCAGTACTTC.

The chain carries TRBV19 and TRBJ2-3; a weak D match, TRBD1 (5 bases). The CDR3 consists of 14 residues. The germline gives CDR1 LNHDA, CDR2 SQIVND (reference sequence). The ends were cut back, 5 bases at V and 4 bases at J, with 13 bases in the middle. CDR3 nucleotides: TGTGCCAGTAGTGGCGGACAACCCCCAGATACGCAGTATTTT. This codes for CASSGGQPPDTQYF.

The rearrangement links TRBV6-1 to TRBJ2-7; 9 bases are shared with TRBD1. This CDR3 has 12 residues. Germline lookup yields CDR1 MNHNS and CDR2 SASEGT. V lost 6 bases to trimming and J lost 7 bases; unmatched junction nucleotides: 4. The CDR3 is CASRQGALEQYF. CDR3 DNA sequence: TGTGCCAGCAGACAGGGGGCGCTTGAGCAGTACTTC.

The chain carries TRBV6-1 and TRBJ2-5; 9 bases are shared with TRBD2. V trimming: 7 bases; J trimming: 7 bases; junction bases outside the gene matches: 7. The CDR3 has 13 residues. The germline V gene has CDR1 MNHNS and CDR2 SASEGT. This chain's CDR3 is CASKGLAHGTQYF. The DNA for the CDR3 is TGTGCCAGCAAGGGACTAGCCCATGGGACCCAGTACTTC.

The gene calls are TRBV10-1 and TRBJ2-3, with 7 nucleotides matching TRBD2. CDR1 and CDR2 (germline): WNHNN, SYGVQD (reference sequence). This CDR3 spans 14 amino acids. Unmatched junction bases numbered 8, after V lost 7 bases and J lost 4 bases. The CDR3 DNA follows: TGCGCCAGCAAGTCGGCGGGAGCCCCAGATACGCAGTATTTT. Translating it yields CASKSAGAPDTQYF.

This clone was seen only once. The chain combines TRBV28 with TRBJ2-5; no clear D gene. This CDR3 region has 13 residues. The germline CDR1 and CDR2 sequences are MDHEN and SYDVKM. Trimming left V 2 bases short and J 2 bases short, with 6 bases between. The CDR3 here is CASSLLSQETQYF. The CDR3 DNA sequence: TGTGCCAGCAGTTTACTTTCTCAAGAGACCCAGTACTTC.

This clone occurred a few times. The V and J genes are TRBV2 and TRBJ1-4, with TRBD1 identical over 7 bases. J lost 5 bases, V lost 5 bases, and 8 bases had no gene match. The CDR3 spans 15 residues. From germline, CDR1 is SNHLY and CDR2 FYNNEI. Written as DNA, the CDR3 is TGTGCCAGCAGTCTAAGGACAGGAACAAATGAAAAACTGTTTTTT. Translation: CASSLRTGTNEKLFF.

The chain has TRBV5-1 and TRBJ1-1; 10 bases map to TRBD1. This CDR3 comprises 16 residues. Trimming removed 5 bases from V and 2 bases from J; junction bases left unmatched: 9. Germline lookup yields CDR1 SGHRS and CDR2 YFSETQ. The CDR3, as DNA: TGCGCCAGCAGACGACAGGGGGCGATCGACAACACTGAAGCTTTCTTT. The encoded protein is CASRRQGAIDNTEAFF.

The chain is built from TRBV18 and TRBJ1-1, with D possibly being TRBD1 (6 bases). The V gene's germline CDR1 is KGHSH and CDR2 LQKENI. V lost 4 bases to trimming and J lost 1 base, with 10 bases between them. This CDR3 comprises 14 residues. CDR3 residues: CASSRPGQNTEAFF. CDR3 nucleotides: TGTGCCAGCTCACGACCGGGACAGAACACTGAAGCTTTCTTT. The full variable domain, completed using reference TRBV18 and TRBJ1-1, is NAGVMQNPRHLVRRRGQEARLRCSPMKGHSHVYWYRQLPEEGLKFMVYLQKENIIDESGMPKERFSAEFPKEGPSILRIQQVVRGDSAAYFCASSRPGQNTEAFFGQGTRLTVV.

For the CDR3, the DNA is TGTGCCAGCAGCGGGGGACAATACCAAGAGACCCAGTACTTC. Encoded protein: CASSGGQYQETQYF. The rearrangement uses TRBV5-4 and TRBJ2-5, with D tentatively TRBD1 (6 bases). Trimming cost V 4 bases and J 0 bases, with 10 bases left between them. This CDR3 has 14 residues. Germline V gene sequence: CDR1 SGHNT, CDR2 YYREEE (reference sequence).

In nucleotides, the CDR3 is TGTGCCAGCAGCGCGCTAAAAAAAAAGGGGGCGCGGGGCACTGAAGCTTTCTTT. The encoded protein is CASSALKKKGARGTEAFF. V gene TRBV21-1 combines with J gene TRBJ1-1; the table gives TRBD1 as D, unverified against the DNA. TRBV21-1 is marked as a pseudogene. The CDR3 has 18 residues.

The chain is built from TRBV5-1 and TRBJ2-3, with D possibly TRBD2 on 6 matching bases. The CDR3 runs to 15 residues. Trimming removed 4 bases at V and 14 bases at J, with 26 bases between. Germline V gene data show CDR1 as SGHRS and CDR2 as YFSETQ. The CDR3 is CASSVLAEPFRGRYF. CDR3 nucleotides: TGCGCCAGCAGCGTTTTAGCGGAGCCCTTCCGCGGCCGGTATTTT.

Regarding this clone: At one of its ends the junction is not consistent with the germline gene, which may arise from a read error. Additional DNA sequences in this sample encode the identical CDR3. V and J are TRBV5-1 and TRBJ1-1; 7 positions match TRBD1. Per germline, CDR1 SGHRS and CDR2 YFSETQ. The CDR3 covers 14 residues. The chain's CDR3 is CASSLRTGNTEAFF. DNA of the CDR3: TGTGCCAGCAGCCTAAGGACAGGGAACACTGAAGCTTTCTTT. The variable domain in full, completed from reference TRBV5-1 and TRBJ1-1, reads KAGVTQTPRYLIKTRGQQVTLSCSPISGHRSVSWYQQTPGQGLQFLFEYFSETQRNKGNFPGRFSGRQFSNSRSEMNVSTLELGDSALYLCASSLRTGNTEAFFGQGTRLTVV.

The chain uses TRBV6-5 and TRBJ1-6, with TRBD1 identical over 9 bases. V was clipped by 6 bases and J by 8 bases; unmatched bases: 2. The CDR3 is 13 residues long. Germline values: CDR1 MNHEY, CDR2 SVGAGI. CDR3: CASRTGGDSPLHF. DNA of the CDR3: TGTGCCAGCAGAACAGGGGGCGATTCACCCCTCCACTTT.

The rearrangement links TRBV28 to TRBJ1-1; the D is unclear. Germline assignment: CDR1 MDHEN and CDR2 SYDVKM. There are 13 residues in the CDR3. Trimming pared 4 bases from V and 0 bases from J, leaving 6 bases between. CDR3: CASSYSVNTEAFF. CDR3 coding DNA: TGTGCCAGCAGTTATTCAGTGAACACTGAAGCTTTCTTT.

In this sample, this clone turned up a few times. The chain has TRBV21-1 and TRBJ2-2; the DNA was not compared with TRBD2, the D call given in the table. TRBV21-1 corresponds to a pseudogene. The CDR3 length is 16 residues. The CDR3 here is CASSKIKASGTGELFF. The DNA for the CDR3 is TGTGCCAGCAGCAAAATAAAGGCTAGCGGGACCGGGGAGCTGTTTTTT.